The following is a T cell receptor beta chain sequence with its context. Trimming removed 7 bases from V and 0 bases from J; junction bases left unmatched: 14. The CDR3 loop spans 17 amino acids. Germline loops: CDR1 SQVTM, CDR2 ANQGSEA. Method: immunoSEQ multiplex PCR; TCRdb's copy keeps in-frame clones and lacks some. The table lists around 110,000 clones, about nine tenths of them singletons. The data were taken from a study of T cell clones after liver transplantation. J is TRBJ2-1 and V is TRBV29-1, with 8 bases fitting TRBD2. Sequenced here: CD4+ T cells from blood, sampled 12 months after liver transplant. The source is a human patient who received a liver transplant. Some T cells may have originated in the graft donor. The CDR3 region has the DNA TGCAGCGACGTAGGGCTAGCGGGTGAGAGCTCCTACAATGAGCAGTTCTTC. Translated: CSDVGLAGESSYNEQFF.